This is a list of T cell receptor beta chains from one sample in a study of blood T cells in healthy people across ages. TCRdb passed the 5' RACE reads through MiXCR, listing each CDR3 protein once. Of around 1,000,000 distinct CDR3 sequences in the sample, roughly two fifths were seen once. The sample was blood. The receptors shown here come from a man younger than 35 in good health. The CDR3 runs from the conserved cysteine through the conserved F or W. The D gene is left open where the match is weak. The size field is filled for only some rows; it gives once, few, many or a size class.

J | V | D | size | CDR3 | DNA
TRBJ1-2 | TRBV20-1 | . | few | CSADRANYGYTF | TGCAGCGCGGACAGAGCTAACTATGGCTACACCTTC
TRBJ1-2 | TRBV2 | TRBD1 | . | CASSEGDRNNYGYTF | TGTGCCAGCAGTGAAGGGGACAGAAACAACTATGGCTACACCTTC
TRBJ1-1 | TRBV9 | . | . | CASSVERGGNTEAFF | TGTGCCAGCAGCGTAGAACGGGGGGGTAACACTGAAGCTTTCTTT
TRBJ1-5 | TRBV27 | . | few | CASSQRNSNQPQHF | TGTGCCAGCAGTCAAAGGAATAGCAATCAGCCCCAGCATTTT
TRBJ1-5 | TRBV4-1 | . | . | CASSHPQGTQPQHF | TGCGCCAGCAGCCACCCGCAGGGGACTCAGCCCCAGCATTTT
TRBJ1-2 | TRBV20-1 | . | few | CSASADTATF | TGCAGTGCTAGTGCGGACACGGCCACCTTC
TRBJ2-4 | TRBV24-1 | . | . | CATSDPGGPKNIQYF | TGTGCCACCAGTGATCCCGGAGGGCCCAAAAACATTCAGTACTTC
TRBJ2-7 | TRBV20-1 | TRBD2 | . | CSAGLDGTYEQYF | TGCAGTGCTGGACTAGACGGTACCTACGAGCAGTACTTC
TRBJ2-3 | TRBV3-1 | . | . | CASSQDRVAPGATDTQYF | TGTGCCAGCAGCCAAGATCGCGTGGCTCCGGGAGCTACAGATACGCAGTATTTT
TRBJ2-1 | TRBV5-1 | TRBD1 | . | CASSIPGQGNEQFF | TGCGCCAGCAGCATTCCGGGACAGGGCAATGAGCAGTTCTTC
TRBJ2-7 | TRBV5-1 | . | . | CASSWATADEQYF | TGCGCCAGCAGCTGGGCCACCGCCGACGAGCAGTACTTC
TRBJ2-7 | TRBV20-1 | . | few | CSARKVQDQSYEQYF | TGCAGTGCTAGAAAAGTACAGGACCAATCCTACGAGCAGTACTTC
TRBJ1-4 | TRBV20-1 | . | once | CSARRQGLIEKLFF | TGCAGTGCTAGAAGGCAGGGGCTAATCGAAAAACTGTTTTTT
TRBJ1-5 | TRBV7-2 | TRBD1 | . | CASSLTIGTGGSAQPQHF | TGTGCCAGCAGCTTGACGATTGGGACAGGGGGATCCGCTCAGCCCCAGCATTTT
TRBJ1-5 | TRBV20-1 | . | . | CSARATTDWANQPQHF | TGCAGTGCTAGAGCCACAACTGACTGGGCCAATCAGCCCCAGCATTTT
TRBJ1-1 | TRBV28 | . | . | CASPPPGAYTEAFF | TGTGCCAGCCCTCCCCCGGGGGCATACACTGAAGCTTTCTTT
TRBJ1-1 | TRBV11-2 | . | . | CASSFGTTGGGEAFF | TGTGCCAGCAGCTTCGGGACGACAGGTGGGGGAGAAGCTTTCTTT
TRBJ2-5 | TRBV12-3/TRBV12-4 | . | . | CASSPRWGQETQYF | TGTGCCAGCAGTCCGCGGTGGGGACAAGAGACCCAGTACTTC
TRBJ1-1 | TRBV10-3 | . | . | CAIRANQNTEAFF | TGTGCCATCAGAGCGAACCAGAACACTGAAGCTTTCTTT
TRBJ2-3 | TRBV7-2 | . | . | CAGSLAGDTQYF | TGTGCCGGCAGCTTAGCAGGGGATACGCAGTATTTT
TRBJ2-5 | TRBV7-2 | . | few | CASSLTPRETQYF | TGTGCCAGCAGCTTAACCCCCCGAGAGACCCAGTACTTC
TRBJ2-5 | TRBV4-2 | TRBD2 | few | CASSLRGTSGRQSTETQYF | TGTGCCAGCAGCCTGAGGGGGACTAGCGGAAGACAATCCACAGAGACCCAGTACTTC
TRBJ2-7 | TRBV10-3 | TRBD1 | few | CAISESTSRRDRSSYEQYF | TGTGCCATCAGTGAGTCGACTTCCCGCCGGGACAGGAGCTCCTACGAGCAGTACTTC
TRBJ2-5 | TRBV9 | TRBD2 | few | CASSVGGGSETQYF | TGTGCCAGCAGCGTAGGGGGAGGGTCAGAGACCCAGTACTTC
TRBJ1-5 | TRBV10-3 | TRBD1 | . | CAISSDRAPNQPQHF | TGTGCCATCAGTTCCGACAGGGCTCCGAATCAGCCCCAGCATTTT
TRBJ2-7 | TRBV12-3/TRBV12-4 | . | . | CASILEIYEQYF | TGTGCCAGCATTTTAGAGATCTACGAGCAGTACTTC
TRBJ2-2 | TRBV3-1 | . | once | CASSRATVSTGELFF | TGTGCCAGCAGCCGAGCGACTGTGAGCACCGGGGAGCTGTTTTTT
TRBJ2-1 | TRBV2 | . | many | CASSEGGGPYNEQFF | TGTGCCAGCAGTGAGGGGGGGGGCCCCTACAATGAGCAGTTCTTC
TRBJ2-3 | TRBV28 | . | . | CASRPSGADTQYF | TGTGCCAGCAGACCCAGCGGCGCAGATACGCAGTATTTT
TRBJ1-5 | TRBV7-2 | . | few | CASRLPNSNQPQHF | TGTGCCAGCAGACTGCCGAATAGCAATCAGCCCCAGCATTTT
TRBJ1-1 | TRBV29-1 | . | few | CSVGNTEGANTEAFF | TGCAGCGTTGGAAATACCGAGGGTGCGAACACTGAAGCTTTCTTT
TRBJ2-7 | TRBV6-1 | . | . | CASTSEGRGIYEQYF | TGTGCCAGCACTAGCGAGGGGCGCGGTATATACGAGCAGTACTTC
TRBJ2-1 | TRBV14 | . | . | CASSPLPRQELWNEQFF | TGTGCCAGCAGCCCCCTCCCCCGACAGGAGCTGTGGAATGAGCAGTTCTTC
TRBJ1-3 | TRBV29-1 | . | . | CSVVGPSGNTIYF | TGCAGCGTTGTCGGGCCATCAGGAAACACCATATATTTT
TRBJ2-1 | TRBV9 | TRBD1 | few | CASRARDSSFF | TGTGCCAGCAGGGCCCGGGACAGCTCGTTCTTC
TRBJ1-1 | TRBV6-6 | . | few | CASSPAGRAFF | TGTGCCAGCAGTCCCGCAGGGAGAGCTTTCTTT
TRBJ1-1 | TRBV18 | . | few | CASSIGGGLNTEAFF | TGTGCCAGCTCCATAGGAGGGGGGTTGAACACTGAAGCTTTCTTT
TRBJ1-2 | TRBV7-2 | TRBD1 | few | CASSRNRGDYGYTF | TGTGCCAGCAGCCGTAACAGGGGGGACTATGGCTACACCTTC
TRBJ2-1 | TRBV20-1 | . | once | CSAGRSSYDEQFF | TGCAGTGCTGGCAGGAGCTCCTACGATGAGCAGTTCTTC
TRBJ2-7 | TRBV20-1 | . | . | CSARDLTREQYF | TGCAGTGCTAGAGATCTCACGCGAGAGCAGTACTTC
TRBJ1-1 | TRBV5-4 | . | once | CASPPFEEMNTEAFF | TGTGCCAGCCCTCCTTTTGAAGAGATGAACACTGAAGCTTTCTTT
TRBJ1-4 | TRBV18 | . | . | CASSPGYEKLFF | TGTGCCAGCTCACCAGGTTATGAAAAACTGTTTTTT
TRBJ1-4 | TRBV6-1 | . | . | CASSEGPGEGKLFF | TGTGCCAGCAGTGAAGGCCCAGGGGAGGGAAAACTGTTTTTT
TRBJ1-5 | TRBV20-1 | . | few | CSAVQGGNQPQHF | TGCAGTGCGGTACAGGGAGGGAATCAGCCCCAGCATTTT
TRBJ2-1 | TRBV9 | TRBD2 | . | CASSRPSNGGSYNEQFF | TGTGCCAGCAGCAGACCCAGCAACGGGGGGTCCTACAATGAGCAGTTCTTC
TRBJ2-2 | TRBV10-3 | TRBD2 | . | CAIRALAGAESGELFF | TGTGCCATCAGAGCACTAGCGGGGGCCGAGAGCGGGGAGCTGTTTTTT
TRBJ2-1 | TRBV6-6 | . | . | CASSYLGATGNEQFF | TGTGCCAGCAGTTACCTGGGGGCTACTGGGAATGAGCAGTTCTTC
TRBJ2-3 | TRBV5-1 | TRBD1 | . | CASRTTGMGTDTQYF | TGCGCCAGCAGAACGACAGGGATGGGGACAGATACGCAGTATTTT
TRBJ1-4 | TRBV7-8 | . | . | CASSLTRDNFEKLFF | TGTGCCAGCAGCCTCACCCGGGACAATTTTGAAAAACTGTTTTTT
TRBJ2-5 | TRBV4-3 | TRBD2 | few | CASSQDRDSGASYQETQYF | TGCGCCAGCAGCCAAGATCGAGATAGCGGGGCCTCCTACCAAGAGACCCAGTACTTC
TRBJ1-1 | TRBV6-5 | . | . | CASSYGFSRDTEAFF | TGTGCCAGCAGTTACGGTTTCTCCAGGGACACTGAAGCTTTCTTT
TRBJ2-1 | TRBV7-3 | . | . | CASSERGFGDTGNNEQFF | TGTGCCAGCAGCGAACGGGGTTTTGGGGACACCGGAAACAATGAGCAGTTCTTC
TRBJ2-3 | TRBV7-3 | . | . | CASSLTYGGGGSTDTQYF | TGTGCCAGCAGCTTAACTTATGGGGGTGGCGGAAGCACAGATACGCAGTATTTT
TRBJ2-3 | TRBV7-9 | TRBD1 | . | CASSLAYRGYDENTQYF | TGTGCCAGCAGCTTAGCGTACAGGGGTTACGATGAGAATACGCAGTATTTT
TRBJ2-5 | TRBV5-1 | . | few | CASSYTREQETQYF | TGCGCCAGCAGCTACACAAGGGAGCAAGAGACCCAGTACTTC
TRBJ1-5 | TRBV12-3/TRBV12-4 | . | few | CASSFASSNQPQHF | TGTGCCAGCAGTTTTGCCAGTAGCAATCAGCCCCAGCATTTT
TRBJ2-2 | TRBV4-1 | TRBD2 | . | CASSQKTSGANTGELFF | TGCGCCAGCAGCCAAAAGACTAGCGGGGCGAACACCGGGGAGCTGTTTTTT
TRBJ2-3 | TRBV4-1 | . | once | CASSPKTVIGTDTQYF | TGCGCCAGCAGCCCCAAGACAGTGATTGGGACAGATACGCAGTATTTT
TRBJ2-7 | TRBV27 | . | . | CASSFGGSEQYF | TGTGCCAGCAGTTTTGGCGGCAGCGAGCAGTACTTC